The rows below give T cell receptor beta chains drawn from one sample of a study of cytomegalovirus exposure and HLA in healthy donors. The data were produced by immunoSEQ multiplex PCR, yet TCRdb's version contains in-frame clones alone and is incomplete. In the table there are approximately 220,000 clones, approximately 83% of which are singletons. Sequenced material: PBMCs. Receptor source: a girl aged 5-17 years in good health and CMV-seronegative. CDR3s include the opening cysteine and the closing phenylalanine or tryptophan. Fields, in order: J gene, D gene, clone size, V gene, CDR3 protein, CDR3 DNA. A D gene is named only where the DNA matches it firmly. Only some rows state a clone size, as once, few, many or a class for expanded clones.

TRBJ2-5 | TRBD2 | - | TRBV29-1 | CSVAVSSGSLVSGETQYF | TGCAGCGTTGCGGTCAGTAGCGGGAGTTTAGTAAGCGGGGAGACCCAGTACTTC
TRBJ2-1 | TRBD2 | - | TRBV30 | CAWSSGTSGYNEQFF | TGTGCCTGGAGTTCCGGGACTAGCGGCTACAATGAGCAGTTCTTC
TRBJ2-7 | - | - | TRBV11-1 | CASSPGTSEQYF | TGTGCCAGCAGCCCAGGGACATCCGAGCAGTACTTC
TRBJ2-2 | - | once | TRBV10-3 | CAISDAGTPTGELFF | TGTGCCATCAGTGACGCCGGGACTCCCACCGGGGAGCTGTTTTTT
TRBJ2-7 | TRBD1 | - | TRBV2 | CASSENRGRASEQYF | TGTGCCAGCAGTGAAAACAGGGGTAGGGCATCCGAGCAGTACTTC
TRBJ2-7 | - | - | TRBV6-5 | CASSWASGAYEQYF | TGTGCCAGCAGTTGGGCTTCAGGCGCCTACGAGCAGTACTTC
TRBJ1-2 | TRBD1 | few | TRBV9 | CASSDRQGVNYGYTF | TGTGCCAGCAGCGACCGACAGGGAGTAAACTATGGCTACACCTTC
TRBJ1-3 | - | - | TRBV5-1 | CASSSRLGAGEFSGNTIYF | TGCGCCAGCAGCTCCCGCTTAGGGGCAGGGGAGTTCTCTGGAAACACCATATATTTT
TRBJ2-1 | - | - | TRBV29-1 | CSGQTYNEQFF | TGCAGCGGACAGACCTACAATGAGCAGTTCTTC
TRBJ1-2 | - | - | TRBV19 | CASSIPFRRSYGYTF | TGTGCCAGTAGTATTCCCTTCCGACGGAGCTACGGCTACACCTTC
TRBJ1-5 | - | once | TRBV6-5 | CASSYSQGSNQPQHF | TGTGCCAGCAGTTACTCTCAGGGGAGCAATCAGCCCCAGCATTTT
TRBJ2-3 | - | - | TRBV5-5 | CASSWLPGSSTDTQYF | TGTGCCAGCAGCTGGCTACCAGGGTCTAGCACAGATACGCAGTATTTT
TRBJ2-1 | - | - | TRBV5-4 | CASSGTSRSSYNEQFF | TGTGCCAGCAGCGGAACTAGCAGGAGCTCCTACAATGAGCAGTTCTTC
TRBJ2-1 | TRBD2 | - | TRBV27 | CASSLLASGRSSSNEQFF | TGTGCCAGCAGTTTACTCGCTAGCGGGAGAAGCAGCTCTAATGAGCAGTTCTTC
TRBJ1-2 | - | few | TRBV6-1 | CASSVANYGYTF | TGTGCCAGCAGTGTAGCTAACTATGGCTACACCTTC
TRBJ1-3 | TRBD1 | - | TRBV28 | CASAFNLGQGLENTIYF | TGTGCCAGCGCCTTTAATTTGGGACAGGGGTTGGAAAACACCATATATTTT
TRBJ1-5 | - | - | TRBV18 | CASSPQGSDGPQHF | TGTGCCAGCTCGCCCCAGGGTTCGGATGGGCCCCAGCATTTT
TRBJ1-4 | - | once | TRBV28 | CASSLASGEKLFF | TGTGCCAGCAGTTTAGCGTCCGGGGAAAAACTGTTTTTT
TRBJ2-7 | - | - | TRBV4-3 | CASSYLKGRVYEQYF | TGCGCCAGCAGCTACCTAAAGGGGCGCGTCTACGAGCAGTACTTC
TRBJ1-2 | TRBD1 | - | TRBV28 | CASSPGGPTRYGYTF | TGTGCCAGCAGCCCAGGGGGGCCCACCCGCTATGGCTACACCTTC
TRBJ2-7 | TRBD2 | - | TRBV15 | CATSPRTSGSSYEQYF | TGTGCCACCAGCCCCCGGACTAGCGGGAGTTCCTACGAGCAGTACTTC
TRBJ2-1 | TRBD2 | - | TRBV9 | CASSVGLAGGPGDEQFF | TGTGCCAGCAGCGTAGGGTTAGCGGGGGGGCCTGGTGATGAGCAGTTCTTC
TRBJ1-1 | - | - | TRBV29-1 | CSVMNSKNTEAFF | TGCAGCGTTATGAACAGTAAGAACACTGAAGCTTTCTTT
TRBJ1-2 | TRBD1 | few | TRBV2 | CASSGRQGSYGYTF | TGTGCCAGCAGTGGGAGACAGGGGAGCTATGGCTACACCTTC
TRBJ1-1 | TRBD1 | - | TRBV6-6 | CASSFTGGVAEAFF | TGTGCCAGCAGTTTTACAGGGGGGGTGGCTGAAGCTTTCTTT
TRBJ2-3 | - | - | TRBV5-6 | CASSARRKDTQYF | TGTGCCAGCAGCGCGCGCCGCAAGGATACGCAGTATTTT
TRBJ2-5 | TRBD2 | - | TRBV4-3 | CASSQKVTSGGARETQYF | TGCGCCAGCAGCCAAAAAGTCACTAGCGGGGGGGCCCGGGAGACCCAGTACTTC
TRBJ1-1 | TRBD1 | - | TRBV7-8 | CASSFLGQGATEAFF | TGTGCCAGCAGCTTCCTAGGACAGGGGGCCACTGAAGCTTTCTTT
TRBJ2-3 | TRBD2 | few | TRBV19 | CASSMGGTTTDTQYF | TGTGCCAGTAGTATGGGGGGGACTACGACAGATACGCAGTATTTT
TRBJ2-5 | TRBD2 | - | TRBV19 | CASSRDYIQETQYF | TGTGCCAGTAGCCGGGACTACATACAAGAGACCCAGTACTTC
TRBJ2-2 | TRBD2 | - | TRBV10-2 | CASRAGLAGVSRPGELFF | TGCGCCAGCAGAGCAGGACTAGCGGGAGTCTCTAGGCCCGGGGAGCTGTTTTTT
TRBJ2-2 | - | - | TRBV28 | CASSFGYRRNTGELFF | TGTGCCAGCAGTTTCGGCTACAGAAGAAACACCGGGGAGCTGTTTTTT
TRBJ1-6 | - | - | TRBV2 | CASSVSGSGSPLHF | TGTGCCAGCAGTGTATCGGGGTCCGGTTCACCCCTCCACTTT
TRBJ2-7 | TRBD1 | once | TRBV29-1 | CSATGYSYEQYF | TGCAGCGCGACAGGGTACTCCTACGAGCAGTACTTC
TRBJ2-1 | - | - | TRBV2 | CASSSGTAGVGEQFF | TGTGCCAGCAGTTCCGGGACAGCGGGAGTGGGTGAGCAGTTCTTC
TRBJ2-7 | TRBD1 | once | TRBV5-4 | CASSGGQSPYEQYF | TGTGCCAGCAGCGGGGGACAGAGCCCCTACGAGCAGTACTTC
TRBJ2-3 | - | once | TRBV5-8 | CASSFGQGTDTQYF | TGTGCCAGCAGCTTTGGGCAGGGCACAGATACGCAGTATTTT
TRBJ1-1 | - | - | TRBV19 | CASSIDATVRNTEAFF | TGTGCCAGTAGTATAGATGCGACAGTCAGGAACACTGAAGCTTTCTTT
TRBJ1-4 | - | few | TRBV5-1 | CASRRGDKWVEKLFF | TGCGCCAGCAGACGTGGGGACAAGTGGGTTGAAAAACTGTTTTTT
TRBJ1-1 | - | - | TRBV6-5 | CASSPKAGTEAFF | TGTGCCAGCAGTCCCAAGGCGGGCACTGAAGCTTTCTTT
TRBJ1-2 | TRBD1 | - | TRBV19 | CASSIGGRGMYGYTF | TGTGCCAGTAGTATAGGCGGCAGGGGGATGTATGGCTACACCTTC
TRBJ2-2 | TRBD1 | - | TRBV27 | CASSFNRGSGELFF | TGTGCCAGCAGTTTTAACAGGGGGTCCGGGGAGCTGTTTTTT
TRBJ1-4 | - | - | TRBV4-3 | CASSPPEGDEKLFF | TGCGCCAGCAGCCCGCCTGAAGGGGATGAAAAACTGTTTTTT
TRBJ1-6 | TRBD1 | - | TRBV9 | CASSPTGTGNSPLHF | TGTGCCAGCAGCCCCACTGGGACAGGGAATTCACCCCTCCACTTT
TRBJ1-1 | TRBD1 | - | TRBV5-8 | CASSPWDSMNTEAFF | TGTGCCAGCAGCCCGTGGGACAGCATGAACACTGAAGCTTTCTTT
TRBJ1-2 | - | - | TRBV5-1 | CASSLIRQDGYTF | TGCGCCAGCAGCTTGATACGTCAGGATGGCTACACCTTC
TRBJ1-2 | TRBD1 | - | TRBV5-8 | CASSSMQGAVYGYTF | TGTGCCAGCAGCTCCATGCAGGGGGCAGTGTATGGCTACACCTTC
TRBJ1-1 | - | - | TRBV28 | CASSLTGGHTEAFF | TGTGCCAGCAGTTTAACAGGCGGTCATACTGAAGCTTTCTTT
TRBJ1-4 | - | - | TRBV25-1 | CASSLRGGTNEKLFF | TGTGCCAGCAGTTTGCGTGGGGGGACTAATGAAAAACTGTTTTTT
TRBJ2-7 | - | - | TRBV7-2 | CASSYGQYPGEQYF | TGTGCCAGCAGCTATGGACAGTACCCCGGGGAGCAGTACTTC
TRBJ2-3 | TRBD2 | once | TRBV7-9 | CASSGSGGATDTQYF | TGTGCCAGCAGCGGTAGCGGGGGGGCGACAGATACGCAGTATTTT
TRBJ2-5 | TRBD1 | - | TRBV28 | CASRGAGQGASKTQYF | TGTGCCAGCAGAGGGGCGGGACAGGGGGCTTCAAAGACCCAGTACTTC
TRBJ1-4 | - | once | TRBV5-1 | CASSFGGIREVNEKLFF | TGCGCCAGCAGCTTCGGGGGTATAAGGGAAGTAAATGAAAAACTGTTTTTT
TRBJ2-1 | TRBD2 | - | TRBV2 | CASNELAGGPNEQFF | TGTGCCAGCAACGAACTAGCGGGGGGGCCAAATGAGCAGTTCTTC
TRBJ2-1 | - | - | TRBV21-1 | CASNLAGVYNEQFF | TGTGCCAGCAACTTAGCGGGGGTTTACAATGAGCAGTTCTTC